This is a list of T cell receptor beta chains from one sample in a study of T cell responses to AZD1222 COVID-19 vaccine. The assay was immunoSEQ multiplex PCR, and TCRdb's table has in-frame clones only and misses some. The table records 90,000 to 150,000 clones, roughly 87% of them present only once. The sequenced sample was peripheral blood, obtained 28 days after the second AZD1222 dose. All receptors come from an adult who received the AZD1222 COVID-19 vaccine. Each CDR3 is given with its conserved first and last residue. The order of the fields is CDR3 protein, CDR3 DNA, J gene, V gene, D gene, clone size. The D gene is left open where the match is weak. Some rows mark clone size as missing; the rest say once, few, many or name a class of expanded clone.

CASRDRNSGNTIYF,TGTGCCAGTAGAGACAGGAACTCTGGAAACACCATATATTTT,TRBJ1-3,TRBV19,.,.
CASSWRGRGYTF,TGTGCCAGCAGTTGGCGGGGGAGGGGCTACACCTTC,TRBJ1-2,TRBV28,.,.
CASSLRQGRGLADTDTQYF,TGTGCCAGCAGCTTAAGGCAGGGGCGGGGACTAGCGGACACAGATACGCAGTATTTT,TRBJ2-3,TRBV11-3,TRBD2,.
CASSPPTTGKYEQYF,TGTGCCAGCTCACCACCGACGACAGGGAAATACGAGCAGTACTTC,TRBJ2-7,TRBV18,TRBD1,.
CASSRGGARGTGELFF,TGTGCCAGCAGCCGAGGGGGGGCGCGTGGCACCGGGGAGCTGTTTTTT,TRBJ2-2,TRBV4-2,.,.
CASSVRQGREKLFF,TGTGCCAGTAGTGTACGACAGGGACGAGAAAAACTGTTTTTT,TRBJ1-4,TRBV19,TRBD1,.
CASTGGSSLNQPQHF,TGTGCCAGTACCGGAGGGAGCTCACTCAATCAGCCCCAGCATTTT,TRBJ1-5,TRBV19,.,.
CASSHSRTGENTEAFF,TGTGCCAGCAGCCACTCCCGGACAGGGGAGAACACTGAAGCTTTCTTT,TRBJ1-1,TRBV3-1/TRBV3-2,TRBD1,few
CASSLTTPPEAFF,TGTGCCAGCAGTCTCACTACTCCTCCCGAAGCTTTCTTT,TRBJ1-1,TRBV28,.,.
CASSSRATYSNQPQHF,TGTGCCAGCAGCTCCAGGGCGACCTATAGCAATCAGCCCCAGCATTTT,TRBJ1-5,TRBV5-5,.,.
CASSVGGVDSPLHF,TGTGCCAGCAGCGTAGGAGGGGTCGATTCACCCCTCCACTTT,TRBJ1-6,TRBV9,.,.
CASSLFEGLKTEAFF,TGTGCCAGCAGCTTATTTGAGGGTCTGAAGACTGAAGCTTTCTTT,TRBJ1-1,TRBV7-9,.,.
CASSIAIQGNQPQHF,TGTGCCAGTAGTATAGCGATACAGGGGAATCAGCCCCAGCATTTT,TRBJ1-5,TRBV19,TRBD1,.
CASSREIIIANTGELFF,TGCGCCAGCAGCAGGGAAATAATTATCGCGAACACCGGGGAGCTGTTTTTT,TRBJ2-2,TRBV5-1,.,.
CASRVPNYGYTF,TGTGCCAGCAGGGTACCCAACTATGGCTACACCTTC,TRBJ1-2,TRBV28,.,.
CASSFGRGYSHQETQYF,TGTGCCAGCAGTTTCGGCAGGGGCTACTCCCACCAAGAGACCCAGTACTTC,TRBJ2-5,TRBV28,.,.
CASSLARDRTSYNEQFF,TGTGCCAGCAGCTTAGCGAGAGACAGGACCTCCTACAATGAGCAGTTCTTC,TRBJ2-1,TRBV7-6,.,.
CASAAGQQETQYF,TGCGCCAGCGCCGCGGGACAGCAAGAGACCCAGTACTTC,TRBJ2-5,TRBV5-1,.,.
CASSLSIGGSGAFF,TGTGCCAGCAGTTTATCGATTGGGGGCTCTGGGGCTTTCTTT,TRBJ1-1,TRBV27,.,.
CASSIDRGRNTEAFF,TGTGCCAGTAGTATAGACAGGGGTCGGAACACTGAAGCTTTCTTT,TRBJ1-1,TRBV19,.,.
CASSSERGPHNEQFF,TGTGCCAGCAGTTCTGAGCGGGGGCCGCACAATGAGCAGTTCTTC,TRBJ2-1,TRBV2,TRBD2,once
CASSLGILDRYNEQFF,TGTGCCAGTAGTCTAGGGATTCTGGACAGGTACAATGAGCAGTTCTTC,TRBJ2-1,TRBV6-2/TRBV6-3,TRBD1,.
CASSSHWSASPLHF,TGTGCCAGCAGCTCCCATTGGTCTGCTTCACCCCTCCACTTT,TRBJ1-6,TRBV3-1/TRBV3-2,.,once
CAISERGTGDGYTF,TGTGCCATCAGTGAGAGAGGGACAGGGGATGGCTACACCTTC,TRBJ1-2,TRBV10-3,TRBD1,few
CASSLLETNQPQHF,TGTGCCAGCTCACTACTCGAGACCAATCAGCCCCAGCATTTT,TRBJ1-5,TRBV18,.,once
CASRYSGESSYEQYF,TGCGCCAGCAGATATAGCGGGGAGAGCTCCTACGAGCAGTACTTC,TRBJ2-7,TRBV5-1,TRBD2,.
CASSLWGQGVQGYTF,TGTGCCAGCAGTTTATGGGGACAGGGGGTTCAGGGCTACACCTTC,TRBJ1-2,TRBV27,TRBD1,.
CASSPQGASDTQYF,TGTGCCAGCAGCCCCCAGGGGGCATCAGATACGCAGTATTTT,TRBJ2-3,TRBV7-2,TRBD1,.
CASSPLRGPEKLFF,TGTGCCAGCTCACCGTTAAGGGGGCCTGAAAAACTGTTTTTT,TRBJ1-4,TRBV18,TRBD1,once
CASSQVSGGFSSDTGELFF,TGTGCCAGCAGCCAAGTTTCAGGGGGCTTCTCGAGTGACACCGGGGAGCTGTTTTTT,TRBJ2-2,TRBV4-2,TRBD1,.
CASSRELGDYGYTF,TGTGCCAGCAGCCGGGAGCTCGGAGACTATGGCTACACCTTC,TRBJ1-2,TRBV5-5,.,few
CSVGQGSNQPQHF,TGCAGCGTGGGACAGGGGAGCAATCAGCCCCAGCATTTT,TRBJ1-5,TRBV29-1,TRBD1,.
CASSFLSGAEQYF,TGTGCCAGCAGTTTCCTCAGCGGGGCCGAGCAGTACTTC,TRBJ2-7,TRBV12-3/TRBV12-4,TRBD2,.
CASSVRENTEAFF,TGTGCCAGCAGCGTCCGGGAGAACACTGAAGCTTTCTTT,TRBJ1-1,TRBV7-3,.,.
CASSLGQGANSPLHF,TGCGCCAGCAGCTTGGGTCAGGGGGCTAATTCACCCCTCCACTTT,TRBJ1-6,TRBV5-1,TRBD1,.
CASKIVVELNTEAFF,TGTGCCAGTAAGATCGTGGTTGAGCTGAACACTGAAGCTTTCTTT,TRBJ1-1,TRBV19,.,.
CSVPGLAGGLGADTQYF,TGCAGCGTGCCGGGACTAGCGGGGGGGCTTGGTGCAGATACGCAGTATTTT,TRBJ2-3,TRBV29-1,TRBD2,once
CASSLDRGTEAFF,TGTGCCAGCAGCCTTGACAGGGGCACTGAAGCTTTCTTT,TRBJ1-1,TRBV12-3/TRBV12-4,TRBD1,.
CASSGGLVTDTQYF,TGTGCCAGCTCCGGGGGGCTGGTCACAGATACGCAGTATTTT,TRBJ2-3,TRBV5-8,.,.
CASSLPSGANVLTF,TGTGCCAGCAGCTTACCCTCTGGGGCCAACGTCCTGACTTTC,TRBJ2-6,TRBV7-9,.,.
CASSFPGNTIYF,TGTGCCAGCAGCTTCCCTGGAAACACCATATATTTT,TRBJ1-3,TRBV7-2,.,.
CASSRSNMNTEAFF,TGTGCCAGCTCAAGGAGCAACATGAACACTGAAGCTTTCTTT,TRBJ1-1,TRBV18,.,few
CASSTRMNTEAFF,TGTGCCAGCAGTACTCGGATGAACACTGAAGCTTTCTTT,TRBJ1-1,TRBV6-6,.,.
CASSRLAGENEQFF,TGCGCCAGCAGCAGACTAGCGGGCGAGAATGAGCAGTTCTTC,TRBJ2-1,TRBV10-1,TRBD2,.